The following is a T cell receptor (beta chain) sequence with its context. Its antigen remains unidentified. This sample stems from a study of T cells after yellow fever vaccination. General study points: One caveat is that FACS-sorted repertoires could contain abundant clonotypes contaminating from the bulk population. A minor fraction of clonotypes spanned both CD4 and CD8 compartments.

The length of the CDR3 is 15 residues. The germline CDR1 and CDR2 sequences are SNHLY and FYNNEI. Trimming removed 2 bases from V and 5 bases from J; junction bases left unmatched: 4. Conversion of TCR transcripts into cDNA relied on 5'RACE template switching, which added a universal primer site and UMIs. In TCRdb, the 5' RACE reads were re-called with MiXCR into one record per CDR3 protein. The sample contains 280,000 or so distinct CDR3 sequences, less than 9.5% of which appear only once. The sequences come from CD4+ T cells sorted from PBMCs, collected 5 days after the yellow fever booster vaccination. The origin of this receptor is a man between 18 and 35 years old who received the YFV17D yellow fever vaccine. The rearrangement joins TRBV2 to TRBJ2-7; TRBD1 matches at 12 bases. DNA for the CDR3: TGTGCCAGCAGTGAACAGGGACAGGGGGCAAACGAGCAGTACTTC. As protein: CASSEQGQGANEQYF.